These 3 T cell receptor beta chains originate from one sample sequenced in a study of early T cells in non-severe SARS-CoV-2 infection. Using its own MiXCR run on the 5' RACE reads, TCRdb lists one record per CDR3 protein. The table has roughly 35,000 distinct CDR3 sequences, approximately 9.2% seen once; the top ten hold about 13%. Sequenced input: whole blood. Receptors originate from an adult who was a healthcare worker with PCR-confirmed SARS-CoV-2 infection or an uninfected control (not recorded which).

V usage is TRBV12-3 or TRBV12-4 and J usage is TRBJ1-2; 7 positions agree with TRBD1. V was clipped by 3 bases and J by 6 bases; unmatched bases: 4. This CDR3 region has 13 residues. CDR3 residues: CASSLGGGDGYTF. For the CDR3, the DNA is TGTGCCAGCAGTTTGGGAGGGGGCGATGGCTACACCTTC.

The DNA of the CDR3 is TGTGCCAGCAGCGAGAGCCCGGATGAGCAGTTCTTC. This sequence encodes CASSESPDEQFF. The J gene is TRBJ2-1, the V gene TRBV5-5; D is undetermined. CDR1 and CDR2 from the germline V gene are SGHKS and YYEKEE (reference sequence). The V end lost 4 bases, the J end lost 8 bases, and 10 bases lay between the germline ends. The CDR3 loop spans 12 amino acids.

This clonotype was recorded at least ten times. CDR3: CSVQTDPSSGNTIYF. DNA of the CDR3: TGCAGCGTACAGACAGATCCTAGCTCTGGAAACACCATATATTTT. The chain couples TRBV29-1 to TRBJ1-3; D may be TRBD1 (5 bases). CDR3 length: 15 residues. V lost 6 bases and J 0 bases, leaving 15 bases between the germline ends. Germline CDR1 reads SQVTM; CDR2 reads ANQGSEA.